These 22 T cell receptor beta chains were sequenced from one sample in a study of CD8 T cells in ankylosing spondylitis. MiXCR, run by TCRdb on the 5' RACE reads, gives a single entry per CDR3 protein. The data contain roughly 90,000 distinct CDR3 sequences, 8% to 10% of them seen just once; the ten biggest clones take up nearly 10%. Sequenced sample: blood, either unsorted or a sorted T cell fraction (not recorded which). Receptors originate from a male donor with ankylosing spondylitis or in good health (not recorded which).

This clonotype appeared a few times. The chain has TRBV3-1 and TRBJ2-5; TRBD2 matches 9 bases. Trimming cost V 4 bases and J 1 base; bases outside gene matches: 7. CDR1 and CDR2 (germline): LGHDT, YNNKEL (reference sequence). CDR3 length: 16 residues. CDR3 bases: TGTGCCAGCAGCCTTTCGGTTAGCGGGAGCCAAGAGACCCAGTACTTC. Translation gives CASSLSVSGSQETQYF.

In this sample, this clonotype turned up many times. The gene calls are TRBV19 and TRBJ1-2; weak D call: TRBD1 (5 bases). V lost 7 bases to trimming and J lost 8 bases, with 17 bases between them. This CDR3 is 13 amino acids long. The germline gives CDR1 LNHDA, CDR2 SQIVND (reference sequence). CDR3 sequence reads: CASTEQGPSGYTF. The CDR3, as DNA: TGTGCCAGTACCGAGCAGGGCCCGAGCGGCTACACCTTC.

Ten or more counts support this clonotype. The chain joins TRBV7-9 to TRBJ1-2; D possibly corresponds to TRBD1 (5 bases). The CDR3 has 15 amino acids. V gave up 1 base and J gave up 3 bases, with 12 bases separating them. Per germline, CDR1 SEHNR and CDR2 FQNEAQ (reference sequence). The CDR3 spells CASSLGGVKDYGYTF. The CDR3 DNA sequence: TGTGCCAGCAGCTTAGGAGGGGTGAAGGACTATGGCTACACCTTC.

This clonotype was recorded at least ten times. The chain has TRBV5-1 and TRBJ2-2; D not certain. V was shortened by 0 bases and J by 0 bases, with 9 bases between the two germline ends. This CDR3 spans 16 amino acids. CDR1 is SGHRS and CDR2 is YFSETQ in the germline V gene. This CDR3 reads CASSLEVTANTGELFF. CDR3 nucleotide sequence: TGCGCCAGCAGCTTGGAGGTCACTGCGAACACCGGGGAGCTGTTTTTT. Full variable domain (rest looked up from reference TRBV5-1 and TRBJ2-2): KAGVTQTPRYLIKTRGQQVTLSCSPISGHRSVSWYQQTPGQGLQFLFEYFSETQRNKGNFPGRFSGRQFSNSRSEMNVSTLELGDSALYLCASSLEVTANTGELFFGEGSRLTVL.

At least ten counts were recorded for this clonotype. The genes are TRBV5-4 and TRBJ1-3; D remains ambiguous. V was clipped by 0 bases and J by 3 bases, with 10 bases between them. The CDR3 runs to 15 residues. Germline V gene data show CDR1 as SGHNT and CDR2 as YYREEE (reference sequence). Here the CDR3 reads CASSLDAGGGNTIYF. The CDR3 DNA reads TGTGCCAGCAGCTTGGATGCGGGAGGTGGAAACACCATATATTTT.

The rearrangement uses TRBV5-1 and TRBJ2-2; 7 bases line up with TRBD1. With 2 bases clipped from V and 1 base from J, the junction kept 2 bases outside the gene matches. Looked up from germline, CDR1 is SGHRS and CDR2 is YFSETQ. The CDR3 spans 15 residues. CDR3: CASSLGTENTGELFF. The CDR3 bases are TGCGCCAGCAGCTTAGGGACAGAGAACACCGGGGAGCTGTTTTTT.

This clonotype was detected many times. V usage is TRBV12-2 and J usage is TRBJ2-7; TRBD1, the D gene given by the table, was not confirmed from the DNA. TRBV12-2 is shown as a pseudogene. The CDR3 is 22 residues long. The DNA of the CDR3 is TGTGCAAGTCGCCTATGGACAGGGGGCGGGACTAGGAAGCAACTATTCTCCTACGAGCAGTACTTC. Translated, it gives CASRLWTGGGTRKQLFSYEQYF.

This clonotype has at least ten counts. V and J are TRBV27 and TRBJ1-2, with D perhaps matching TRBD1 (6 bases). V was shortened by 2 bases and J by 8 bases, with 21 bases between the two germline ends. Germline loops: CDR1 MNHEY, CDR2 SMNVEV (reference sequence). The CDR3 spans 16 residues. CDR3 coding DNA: TGTGCCAGCAGTTTAGGACATGGGGGCCCGGGCTCGGGCTACACCTTC. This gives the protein CASSLGHGGPGSGYTF.

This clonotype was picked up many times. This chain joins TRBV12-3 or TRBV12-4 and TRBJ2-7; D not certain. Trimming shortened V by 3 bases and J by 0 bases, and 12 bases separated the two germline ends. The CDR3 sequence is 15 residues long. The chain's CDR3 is CASSFPDGSSYEQYF. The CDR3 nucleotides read TGTGCCAGCAGTTTCCCTGACGGCAGCTCCTACGAGCAGTACTTC.

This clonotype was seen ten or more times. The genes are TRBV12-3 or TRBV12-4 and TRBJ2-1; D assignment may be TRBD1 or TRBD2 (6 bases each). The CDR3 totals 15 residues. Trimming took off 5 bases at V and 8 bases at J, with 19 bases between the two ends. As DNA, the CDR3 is TGTGCCAGCAGTAGGGACGACTGGAGGGGGGATGAGCAGTTCTTC. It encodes CASSRDDWRGDEQFF.

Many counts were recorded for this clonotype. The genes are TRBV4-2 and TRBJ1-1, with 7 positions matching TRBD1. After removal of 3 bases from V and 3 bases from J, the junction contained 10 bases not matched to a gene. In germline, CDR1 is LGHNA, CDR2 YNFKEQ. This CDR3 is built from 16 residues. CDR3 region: CASSQDPQGSDTEAFF. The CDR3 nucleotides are TGTGCCAGCAGCCAGGACCCACAGGGGAGTGACACTGAAGCTTTCTTT.

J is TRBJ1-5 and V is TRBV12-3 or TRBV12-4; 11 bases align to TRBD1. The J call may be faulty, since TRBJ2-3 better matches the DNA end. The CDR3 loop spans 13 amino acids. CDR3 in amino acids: CASTGQGDQPQYF. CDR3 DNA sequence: TGTGCCAGCACGGGACAGGGGGATCAGCCCCAGTATTTT.

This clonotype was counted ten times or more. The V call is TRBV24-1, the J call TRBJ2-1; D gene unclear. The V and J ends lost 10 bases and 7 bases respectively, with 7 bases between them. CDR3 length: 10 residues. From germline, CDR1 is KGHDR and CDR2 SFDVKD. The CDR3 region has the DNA TGTGCCACGGAAAAAAATGAGCAGTTCTTC. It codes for CATEKNEQFF.

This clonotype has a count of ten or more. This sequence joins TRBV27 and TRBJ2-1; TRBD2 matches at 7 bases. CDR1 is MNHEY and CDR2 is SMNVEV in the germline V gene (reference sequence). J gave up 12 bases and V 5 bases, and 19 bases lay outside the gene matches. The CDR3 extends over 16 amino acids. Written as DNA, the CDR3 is TGTGCCAGCAGTCGAGAGTCAGGACTAGTCCTACAGTCGCAGTTCTTC. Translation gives CASSRESGLVLQSQFF.

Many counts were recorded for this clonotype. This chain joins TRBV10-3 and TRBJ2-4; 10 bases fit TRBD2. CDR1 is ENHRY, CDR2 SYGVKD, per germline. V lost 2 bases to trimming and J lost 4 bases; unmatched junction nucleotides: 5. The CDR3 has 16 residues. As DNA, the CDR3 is TGTGCCATCAGTGAGGCCTGGACTAGCGGTAAAAACATTCAGTACTTC. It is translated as CAISEAWTSGKNIQYF.

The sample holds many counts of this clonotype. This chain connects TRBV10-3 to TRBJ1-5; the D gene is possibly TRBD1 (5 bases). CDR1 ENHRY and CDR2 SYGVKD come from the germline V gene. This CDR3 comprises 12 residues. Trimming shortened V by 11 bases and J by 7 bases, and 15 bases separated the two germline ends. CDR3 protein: CASRGGEQPQHF. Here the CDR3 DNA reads TGTGCCTCCCGGGGGGGGGAGCAGCCCCAGCATTTT.

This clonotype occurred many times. The DNA of the CDR3 is TGCAGTGCTAGACAGGGGGTTGAGGAAAAACTGTTTTTT. It translates to CSARQGVEEKLFF. V usage is TRBV20-1 and J usage is TRBJ1-4, with 7 bases aligning to TRBD1. The V segment lost 2 bases and the J segment 8 bases; nucleotides outside the gene matches: 5. The length of the CDR3 is 13 residues. Germline V gene sequence: CDR1 DFQATT, CDR2 SNEGSKA (reference sequence).

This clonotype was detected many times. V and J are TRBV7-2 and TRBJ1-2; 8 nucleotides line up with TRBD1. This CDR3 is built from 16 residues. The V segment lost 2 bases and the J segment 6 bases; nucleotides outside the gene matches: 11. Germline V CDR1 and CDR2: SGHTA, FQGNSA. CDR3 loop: CASSLFPRQGAHGYTF. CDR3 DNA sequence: TGTGCCAGCAGCTTATTTCCTCGCCAGGGGGCGCATGGCTACACCTTC.

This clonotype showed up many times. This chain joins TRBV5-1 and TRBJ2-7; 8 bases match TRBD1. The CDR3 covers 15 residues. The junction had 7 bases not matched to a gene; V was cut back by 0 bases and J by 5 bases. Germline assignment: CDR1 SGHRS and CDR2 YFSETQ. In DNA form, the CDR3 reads TGCGCCAGCAGCTTGGGACAGGGGTTCTACCACGAGCAGTACTTC. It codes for CASSLGQGFYHEQYF.

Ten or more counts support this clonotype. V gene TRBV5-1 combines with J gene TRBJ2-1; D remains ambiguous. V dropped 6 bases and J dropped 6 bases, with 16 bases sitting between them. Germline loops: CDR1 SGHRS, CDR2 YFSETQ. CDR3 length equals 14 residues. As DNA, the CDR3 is TGCGCCAGCAACACCGGAACCCTGGGCAATGAGCAGTTCTTC. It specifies CASNTGTLGNEQFF.

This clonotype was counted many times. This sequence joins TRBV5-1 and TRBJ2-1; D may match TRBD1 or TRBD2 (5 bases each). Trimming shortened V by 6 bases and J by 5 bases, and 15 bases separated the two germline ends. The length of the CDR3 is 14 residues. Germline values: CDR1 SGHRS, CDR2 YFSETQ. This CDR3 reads CASTTRVGDNEQFF. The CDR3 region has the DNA TGCGCCAGCACCACGAGGGTGGGGGACAATGAGCAGTTCTTC. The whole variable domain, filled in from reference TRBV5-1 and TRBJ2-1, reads KAGVTQTPRYLIKTRGQQVTLSCSPISGHRSVSWYQQTPGQGLQFLFEYFSETQRNKGNFPGRFSGRQFSNSRSEMNVSTLELGDSALYLCASTTRVGDNEQFFGPGTRLTVL.

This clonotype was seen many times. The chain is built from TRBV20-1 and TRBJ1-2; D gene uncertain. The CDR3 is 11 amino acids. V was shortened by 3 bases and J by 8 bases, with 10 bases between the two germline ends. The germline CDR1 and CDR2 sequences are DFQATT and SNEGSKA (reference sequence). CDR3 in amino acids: CSARDFGGYTF. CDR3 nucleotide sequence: TGCAGTGCTAGGGACTTCGGCGGCTACACCTTC.